This TCR beta chain was profiled in a study of shared clonotypes between healthy human individuals. For every subset, genomic DNA was evenly distributed across several immunoSEQ plates. Per the original data handling: Quality scores were absent from the junction-only immunoSEQ sequences, so filtering differed. Here immunoSEQ multiplex PCR was the method, and the copy in TCRdb shows in-frame clones only, minus some. V and J calls and clone size are copied from that table; D and trimming were computed from the DNA. Seen here are about half a million clones, 70% to 80% observed once, and the top ten hold 13%. This CDR3 region has 15 residues. Germline V gene lookup returns CDR1 MDHEN and CDR2 SYDVKM. V lost 6 bases to trimming and J lost 8 bases, with 22 bases between them.

V gene TRBV28 combines with J gene TRBJ1-2; possibly TRBD1 for D (6 bases). The source of this sequence is a middle-aged woman in good health. Some clones in this sample may be carry-over from other donors' samples. The material sequenced was PBMCs. The CDR3 nucleotides read TGTGCCAGCAGACTACCGGAGGGGGGATGGAACGGCTACACCTTC. Protein product: CASRLPEGGWNGYTF.